This TCR beta chain was documented in a study of CD8 T cells in ankylosing spondylitis. General study results and limits: Researchers reportedly found disease-linked clones significantly enriched in matched ankylosing spondylitis synovial fluid. Eight or nine highly homologous variants formed a TCR beta motif that appeared characteristic of ankylosing spondylitis blood. Disease-associated clones were CD8+ and fairly uncommon in peripheral blood. Past research had described some motif variants in reactive arthritis synovial fluid and blood.

This clonotype was picked up a small number of times. Antigen unknown. The CDR3 runs to 16 residues. CDR1 and CDR2 (germline): MDHEN, SYDVKM. V was pared by 6 bases and J by 2 bases, with 17 bases between. Quantitative 5'-RACE with molecular barcodes generated TCR beta libraries. TCRdb ran MiXCR on the 5' RACE reads and lists one entry per CDR3 protein. The data hold fewer than 400,000 distinct CDR3 sequences, with 20% to 25% observed a single time. The sequencing input was blood, either unsorted or a sorted T cell fraction (not recorded which). The chain recombines TRBV28 with TRBJ1-3; perhaps TRBD1 as D (5 bases). This clonotype was sampled from a male donor with ankylosing spondylitis. The CDR3 is CASRGPRKQAGNTIYF. The CDR3 DNA reads TGTGCCAGCAGGGGACCGAGGAAACAGGCTGGAAACACCATATATTTT.